A single sample gave rise to the 20 T cell receptor beta chains below, sequenced in a study of cytomegalovirus exposure and HLA in healthy donors. The PCR contained 60 Vbeta and 13 Jbeta primers. Sequenced by immunoSEQ multiplex PCR; TCRdb stores in-frame clones only, minus some. This sample yields some 150,000 clones, of which roughly 80% are seen a single time; 5.7% belongs to the top ten. Sequencing was performed on PBMCs. The receptors derive from a man aged 30-40 years in good health and CMV-seropositive.

The chain has TRBV19 and TRBJ1-5; perhaps TRBD1 as D (6 bases). V lost 6 bases, J lost 4 bases, and 13 bases lay in between. Germline loops: CDR1 LNHDA, CDR2 SQIVND (reference sequence). This CDR3 spans 14 amino acids. The CDR3 is CASREQGRNQPQHF. The CDR3 nucleotides are TGTGCCAGTAGGGAACAGGGTCGGAATCAGCCCCAGCATTTT.

V gene TRBV5-1 combines with J gene TRBJ2-1; D is undetermined. This CDR3 is built from 12 residues. Germline V gene sequence: CDR1 SGHRS, CDR2 YFSETQ. Trimming took off 6 bases at V and 5 bases at J, with 9 bases between the two ends. Written as DNA, the CDR3 is TGCGCCAGCAATATTCTCGACAATGAGCAGTTCTTC. It encodes CASNILDNEQFF.

J is TRBJ2-7 and V is TRBV25-1, with 8 bases identical to TRBD2. Germline CDR1 reads MGHDK; CDR2 reads SYGVNS. V dropped 3 bases and J dropped 0; count of bases not matched to a gene: 7. The CDR3 covers 16 residues. The CDR3 spells CASSDGASGSSYEQYF. The CDR3 DNA sequence: TGTGCCAGCAGTGACGGTGCAAGCGGGAGCTCCTACGAGCAGTACTTC.

The V call is TRBV5-1, the J call TRBJ2-1, with D perhaps matching TRBD2 (5 bases). Germline lookup yields CDR1 SGHRS and CDR2 YFSETQ. The CDR3 length is 13 residues. Trimming removed 8 bases at V and 1 base at J, with 10 bases between. The DNA for the CDR3 is TGCGCCAGTAGGACGGGGTCCTACAATGAGCAGTTCTTC. It translates to CASRTGSYNEQFF.

The table lists this clone with a few counts. The rearrangement links TRBV27 to TRBJ2-5; tentative D call: TRBD2 (5 bases). V was pared by 8 bases and J by 2 bases, with 9 bases between. The length of the CDR3 is 12 residues. Germline lookup yields CDR1 MNHEY and CDR2 SMNVEV (reference sequence). The CDR3 DNA reads TGTGCCAGCGGAGGATCACAAGAGACCCAGTACTTC. Encoded protein: CASGGSQETQYF.

The J gene is TRBJ1-6, the V gene TRBV11-3, with 9 bases matching TRBD1. The CDR3 loop spans 14 amino acids. Trimming at V came to 5 bases and at J to 6 bases, leaving 2 bases not matched to a gene. From germline, CDR1 is SGHNT and CDR2 YENEEA. CDR3 loop: CASSQGQGNSPLHF. CDR3 in DNA: TGTGCCAGCAGCCAGGGACAGGGTAATTCACCCCTCCACTTT.

The chain uses TRBV30 and TRBJ2-7, with D possibly being TRBD1 (5 bases). CDR3 length: 16 residues. The V gene lost 3 bases and the J gene lost 0 bases, with 18 bases spanning the gap. Germline loops: CDR1 GTSNPN, CDR2 SVGIG (reference sequence). The CDR3 region has the DNA TGTGCCTGGAGCAGGGTACAGGCTTTCAGCTCCTACGAGCAGTACTTC. Protein: CAWSRVQAFSSYEQYF.

The chain employs TRBV5-4 and TRBJ2-1, with 11 positions matching TRBD1. This CDR3 is 15 amino acids long. V was clipped by 1 base and J by 14 bases; unmatched bases: 11. Germline loops: CDR1 SGHNT, CDR2 YYREEE (reference sequence). CDR3 nucleotides: TGTGCCAGCAGCTTGCAAGGACAGGGGGCGTTAAAGGAGTTCTTC. Translating gives CASSLQGQGALKEFF.

In nucleotides, the CDR3 is TGTGCCAGCAGTGATGAGGGGGCGGAACGAACTGAAGCTTTCTTT. This codes for CASSDEGAERTEAFF. This chain links TRBV6-1 with TRBJ1-1; 7 positions match TRBD1. Germline CDR1 and CDR2: MNHNS and SASEGT. CDR3 length equals 15 residues. The junction had 9 bases not matched to a gene; V was cut back by 3 bases and J by 5 bases.

This chain connects TRBV6-5 to TRBJ2-7; weak D call: TRBD1 (5 bases). V dropped 6 bases and J dropped 8 bases, with 11 bases sitting between them. Germline V CDR1 and CDR2: MNHEY, SVGAGI. The length of the CDR3 is 11 residues. The CDR3 protein is CASRAGNQQYF. The CDR3 nucleotides read TGTGCCAGCAGGGCAGGGAACCAGCAGTACTTC.

A note on this clone: The junction does not match germline at one end; this may be a read error. The chain combines TRBV7-9 with TRBJ1-3; possible D gene TRBD1, 5 bases. CDR1 and CDR2 from the germline V gene are SEHNR and FQNEAQ (reference sequence). The CDR3 length is 16 residues. CDR3 coding DNA: TGTTCCAGCAGCTTTTTGACAGAGTACTCTGGAAACACCATATATTTT. It is translated as CSSSFLTEYSGNTIYF.

The CDR3 region is CASSGLALYNEQFF. CDR3 bases: TGTGCCAGCAGTGGACTAGCCCTCTACAATGAGCAGTTCTTC. The V gene is TRBV2, the J gene TRBJ2-1; 7 bases fit TRBD2. The CDR3 extends over 14 amino acids. Germline V gives CDR1 SNHLY, CDR2 FYNNEI. V was clipped by 4 bases and J by 3 bases; unmatched bases: 3. Complete variable domain (other parts from reference TRBV2 and TRBJ2-1): EPEVTQTPSHQVTQMGQEVILRCVPISNHLYFYWYRQILGQKVEFLVSFYNNEISEKSEIFDDQFSVERPDGSNFTLKIRSTKLEDSAMYFCASSGLALYNEQFFGPGTRLTVL.

This clone is a singleton in its sample. The CDR3, as DNA: TGTGCCTGTCGGAGGGGGACAGGGTACGCCACCGGGGAGCTGTTTTTT. Translation: CACRRGTGYATGELFF. The rearrangement joins TRBV30 to TRBJ2-2, with TRBD1 identical over 9 bases. Trimming removed 6 bases from V and 4 bases from J; junction bases left unmatched: 12. Germline CDR1 is GTSNPN and CDR2 is SVGIG (reference sequence). This CDR3 region has 16 residues.

The CDR3 DNA reads TGTGCCAGCAGACCAAGCGGGACGTACTACGAGCAGTACTTC. It specifies CASRPSGTYYEQYF. The rearrangement uses TRBV28 and TRBJ2-7; 7 bases agree with TRBD2. The CDR3 is 14 amino acids. V was clipped by 6 bases and J by 3 bases; unmatched bases: 8. Per the germline V gene, CDR1 is MDHEN and CDR2 is SYDVKM.

The table lists this clone with a count of one. V is TRBV28 and J is TRBJ2-7, with D tentatively TRBD2 (5 bases). This CDR3 is 12 amino acids long. The V gene's germline CDR1 is MDHEN and CDR2 SYDVKM. The germline V and J ends were trimmed by 5 bases and 6 bases, with 11 bases remaining between them. The CDR3 coding sequence is TGTGCCAGCAGTACGGGGATACGCGAGCAGTACTTC. Translating it yields CASSTGIREQYF.

This chain connects TRBV27 to TRBJ2-3, with D possibly TRBD2 on 7 matching bases. Germline V lookup: CDR1 MNHEY, CDR2 SMNVEV (reference sequence). The CDR3 runs to 14 residues. Trimming cost V 10 bases and J 8 bases, with 22 bases left between them. CDR3 sequence: CATRTAGLGGTQYF. The CDR3 nucleotides read TGTGCCACCAGGACGGCTGGACTAGGGGGTACGCAGTATTTT.

The CDR3 here is CASSQLADTQYF. CDR3 nucleotide sequence: TGTGCCAGCAGTCAACTAGCGGATACGCAGTATTTT. The V call is TRBV7-6, the J call TRBJ2-3; 7 nucleotides match TRBD2. This CDR3 has 12 residues. Per the germline V gene, CDR1 is SGHVS and CDR2 is FNYEAQ. V dropped 6 bases and J dropped 6; count of bases not matched to a gene: 3.

This clone was seen a handful of times. The chain employs TRBV12-5 and TRBJ1-5, with D perhaps TRBD1 (6 bases). Trimming removed 5 bases from V and 5 bases from J, with 7 bases in between. The CDR3 contains 12 residues. Per the germline V gene, CDR1 is LGHNT and CDR2 is FRNRAP. DNA for the CDR3: TGTGCTAGTGGTCGACAGGATCAGCCCCAGCATTTT. Residues: CASGRQDQPQHF.

V is TRBV11-2 and J is TRBJ2-2; perhaps TRBD2 as D (7 bases). V was cut by 11 bases and J by 6 bases, with 22 bases left in between. Germline CDR1 is SGHAT and CDR2 is FQNNGV. This CDR3 comprises 15 residues. This chain's CDR3 is CASIPYKGGAGELFF. CDR3 coding DNA: TGTGCCTCTATTCCTTATAAGGGGGGGGCCGGGGAGCTGTTTTTT.

This sequence joins TRBV5-1 and TRBJ2-7; 14 bases are shared with TRBD2. The length of the CDR3 is 16 residues. Per germline, CDR1 SGHRS and CDR2 YFSETQ. After removal of 2 bases from V and 6 bases from J, the junction contained 7 bases not matched to a gene. CDR3 nucleotides: TGCGCCAGCAGCTTCGGGACTAGCGGGGGTTTCCGCGAGCAGTACTTC. This codes for CASSFGTSGGFREQYF.